This entry is about one T cell receptor (beta chain). From germline, CDR1 is SGHRS and CDR2 YFSETQ. The V end lost 5 bases, the J end lost 2 bases, and 14 bases lay between the germline ends. This CDR3 has 14 amino acids. TCRdb's table, derived via immunoSEQ multiplex PCR, lists solely in-frame clones and lacks some. The top ten hold 0.45% to 0.6% of the sample, which has under 80,000 clones, under 95% seen once. This sample is part of a study of T cell changes during pregnancy in multiple sclerosis. The input for sequencing was CD4+ T cells from peripheral blood mononuclear cells, taken in the second trimester of pregnancy. The rearrangement links TRBV5-1 to TRBJ2-7, with D possibly being TRBD2 (5 bases). The receptor's source is a female donor with multiple sclerosis, enrolled in a pregnancy study. The CDR3, as DNA: TGCGCCAGCAGTTACCGGTCGGGGACCTACGAGCAGTACTTC. Amino acid sequence: CASSYRSGTYEQYF.